The count of the clone carrying this T cell receptor (beta chain) is one. The sample comes from a study of shared clonotypes between healthy human individuals. V shed 4 bases, J shed 2 bases, and the junction held 4 bases outside the gene matches. The germline V gene encodes CDR1 SGHDN and CDR2 FVKESK. CDR3 length: 14 amino acids. Sequencing used immunoSEQ multiplex PCR; TCRdb keeps in-frame clones, though not all of them. Here the sample spans fewer than 600,000 clones, roughly three quarters being singletons. The source is a woman between 40 and 55 years old in good health. Some clones in this sample may be carry-over from other donors' samples. The sequenced sample consisted of PBMCs. This chain connects TRBV14 to TRBJ2-5; the match to TRBD1 covers 7 bases. The CDR3 sequence is CASSRTGQQETQYF. In DNA form, the CDR3 reads TGTGCCAGCAGCCGGACGGGACAGCAAGAGACCCAGTACTTC. Drawing the rest from reference TRBV14 and TRBJ2-5, the complete variable domain is EAGVTQFPSHSVIEKGQTVTLRCDPISGHDNLYWYRRVMGKEIKFLLHFVKESKQDESGMPNNRFLAERTGGTYSTLKVQPAELEDSGVYFCASSRTGQQETQYFGPGTRLLVL.